Listed here are 7 T cell receptor beta chains from one sample, sequenced in a study of shared clonotypes between healthy human individuals. TCRdb's copy holds only in-frame clones and misses some; the assay was immunoSEQ multiplex PCR. The profile shows roughly 1,500,000 clones, roughly 98% of them singletons. What was sequenced was naive CD4+ T cells sorted from blood. Subset denoted: CD45RA+ positively selected. The receptors were gathered from a man aged 25-45 years in good health.

DNA of the CDR3: TGTGCCAGCAGTTACACGAACGGAGCCACTGAAGCTTTCTTT. It yields the protein CASSYTNGATEAFF. J is TRBJ1-1 and V is TRBV2; D gene ambiguous. Germline-derived CDR1 and CDR2 are SNHLY and FYNNEI. The CDR3 has 14 amino acids. Between the trimmed V and J ends, which lost 5 bases and 4 bases, there was a span of 14 bases.

V usage is TRBV27 and J usage is TRBJ2-1; 9 nucleotides align to TRBD1. Trimming cost V 2 bases and J 1 base; bases outside gene matches: 6. Germline V gene lookup returns CDR1 MNHEY and CDR2 SMNVEV (reference sequence). CDR3 size: 17 residues. The CDR3 loop reads CASSLVMTGGSYNEQFF. CDR3 nucleotides: TGTGCCAGCAGTTTAGTAATGACAGGGGGGTCCTACAATGAGCAGTTCTTC.

The rearrangement uses TRBV7-8 and TRBJ2-1; 7 nucleotides match TRBD1. V shed 2 bases and J 0 bases; nucleotides not matched to a gene: 7. CDR1 and CDR2 (germline): SGHVS, FQNEAQ. This CDR3 is built from 17 residues. The CDR3 DNA is TGTGCCAGCAGCTTATGGGCCAGGGGGAGCTCCTACAATGAGCAGTTCTTC. Translated: CASSLWARGSSYNEQFF.

The gene calls are TRBV4-1 and TRBJ2-7; 10 nucleotides line up with TRBD1. V was clipped by 4 bases and J by 5 bases; unmatched bases: 5. Germline CDR1 is MGHRA and CDR2 is YSYEKL. The CDR3 sequence is 14 residues long. The CDR3 loop reads CASSPGQGSDEQYF. The DNA for the CDR3 is TGCGCCAGCAGCCCGGGACAGGGGTCGGACGAGCAGTACTTC.

The gene calls are TRBV28 and TRBJ1-2; 9 positions match TRBD1. V shed 2 bases, J shed 8 bases, and the junction held 6 bases outside the gene matches. CDR1 is MDHEN and CDR2 is SYDVKM in the germline V gene. CDR3 size: 14 residues. In DNA form, the CDR3 reads TGTGCCAGCAGTTTACTGGGACAGGGAGGAGGCTACACCTTC. This encodes CASSLLGQGGGYTF.

The rearrangement joins TRBV5-1 to TRBJ2-2; D may be TRBD1 (5 bases). This CDR3 has 15 residues. V lost 4 bases to trimming and J lost 4 bases, with 14 bases between them. Germline CDR1 reads SGHRS; CDR2 reads YFSETQ. As DNA, the CDR3 is TGCGCCAGCAGCCCAGGGCTGTCGGGCACCGGGGAGCTGTTTTTT. Translation: CASSPGLSGTGELFF.

This clone was seen only once. The chain is built from TRBV11-2 and TRBJ2-4, with TRBD2 identical over 10 bases. Trimming cost V 5 bases and J 4 bases; bases outside gene matches: 5. The CDR3 length is 15 residues. Germline V CDR1 and CDR2: SGHAT, FQNNGV. The CDR3 sequence is CASSGLADNKNIQYF. As DNA, the CDR3 is TGTGCCAGCAGCGGACTAGCGGACAATAAAAACATTCAGTACTTC.